A selection of T cell receptor beta chains follows, all from one sample in a study of blood T cell repertoires in COVID-19. Profiled with immunoSEQ multiplex PCR; TCRdb holds only in-frame clones, not every one. The sample yields approximately 150,000 clones, around 89% seen once. Sequenced input: peripheral blood. Receptors originate from a man in his fifties or sixties with active or convalescent COVID-19. Each CDR3 is given with its conserved first and last residue. Fields, in order: clone size, V gene, J gene, D gene, CDR3 protein, CDR3 DNA. The D gene is left open where the match is weak. Clone size appears in some rows only: once, few, many, or a class for an expanded clone.

clone size: NA; V gene: TRBV4-1; J gene: TRBJ1-2; D gene: TRBD1; CDR3 protein: CASSQRTGPVYGYTF; CDR3 DNA: TGCGCCAGCAGCCAAAGGACAGGGCCCGTCTATGGCTACACCTTC
clone size: NA; V gene: TRBV9; J gene: TRBJ2-7; D gene: NA; CDR3 protein: CASSASFRTAFWEQYF; CDR3 DNA: TGTGCCAGCAGCGCTAGTTTCAGGACAGCCTTTTGGGAGCAGTACTTC
clone size: NA; V gene: TRBV5-1; J gene: TRBJ1-3; D gene: NA; CDR3 protein: CASSLGGPSGNTIYF; CDR3 DNA: TGCGCCAGCAGCTTGGGGGGGCCCTCTGGAAACACCATATATTTT
clone size: NA; V gene: TRBV29-1; J gene: TRBJ2-5; D gene: NA; CDR3 protein: CSVANKETQYF; CDR3 DNA: TGCAGCGTTGCTAATAAAGAGACCCAGTACTTC
clone size: NA; V gene: TRBV6-5; J gene: TRBJ2-2; D gene: NA; CDR3 protein: CASRPTSTGELFF; CDR3 DNA: TGTGCCAGCAGGCCCACTAGCACCGGGGAGCTGTTTTTT
clone size: NA; V gene: TRBV11-3; J gene: TRBJ2-2; D gene: NA; CDR3 protein: CASSSDREGRGELFF; CDR3 DNA: TGTGCCAGCAGCTCGGACAGGGAGGGGCGCGGGGAGCTGTTTTTT
clone size: NA; V gene: TRBV11-3; J gene: TRBJ2-5; D gene: TRBD1; CDR3 protein: CASSLGGQGQETQYF; CDR3 DNA: TGTGCCAGCAGCTTAGGGGGACAGGGGCAAGAGACCCAGTACTTC
clone size: NA; V gene: TRBV5-4; J gene: TRBJ2-1; D gene: TRBD2; CDR3 protein: CASSSGASGRASYNEQFF; CDR3 DNA: TGTGCCAGCAGCTCCGGGGCTAGCGGGAGGGCCTCCTACAATGAGCAGTTCTTC
clone size: NA; V gene: TRBV19; J gene: TRBJ1-2; D gene: NA; CDR3 protein: CASSSLGQSFSEGYTF; CDR3 DNA: TGTGCCAGTAGTTCCCTAGGACAGTCGTTCTCGGAGGGCTACACCTTC
clone size: NA; V gene: TRBV11-2; J gene: TRBJ2-6; D gene: NA; CDR3 protein: CASSLFRGSGANVLTF; CDR3 DNA: TGTGCCAGCAGCCTGTTCAGGGGCTCAGGGGCCAACGTCCTGACTTTC
clone size: NA; V gene: TRBV10-3; J gene: TRBJ2-2; D gene: TRBD2; CDR3 protein: CAITQTSGGANTGELFF; CDR3 DNA: TGTGCCATCACCCAGACTAGCGGGGGGGCCAACACCGGGGAGCTGTTTTTT
clone size: NA; V gene: TRBV30; J gene: TRBJ2-7; D gene: TRBD1; CDR3 protein: CAWSGTAYEQYF; CDR3 DNA: TGTGCCTGGAGCGGGACAGCCTACGAGCAGTACTTC
clone size: NA; V gene: TRBV27; J gene: TRBJ1-5; D gene: TRBD1; CDR3 protein: CASSPIWTGNNQPQHF; CDR3 DNA: TGTGCCAGCAGTCCGATTTGGACAGGGAACAATCAGCCCCAGCATTTT
clone size: NA; V gene: TRBV4-1; J gene: TRBJ1-1; D gene: NA; CDR3 protein: CASSQASATSSTEAFF; CDR3 DNA: TGCGCCAGCAGCCAAGCATCTGCGACCTCTAGCACTGAAGCTTTCTTT
clone size: few; V gene: TRBV2; J gene: TRBJ2-7; D gene: NA; CDR3 protein: CASRDLEVSYEQYF; CDR3 DNA: TGTGCCAGCAGAGACTTGGAGGTGAGCTACGAGCAGTACTTC
clone size: NA; V gene: TRBV27; J gene: TRBJ2-3; D gene: TRBD2; CDR3 protein: CASSLSGIGTDTQYF; CDR3 DNA: TGTGCCAGCAGTTTAAGCGGGATCGGCACAGATACGCAGTATTTT
clone size: few; V gene: TRBV7-2; J gene: TRBJ1-5; D gene: TRBD1; CDR3 protein: CASSLQGAGNQPQHF; CDR3 DNA: TGTGCCAGCAGCCTCCAGGGGGCTGGCAATCAGCCCCAGCATTTT
clone size: NA; V gene: TRBV6-2/TRBV6-3; J gene: TRBJ2-5; D gene: TRBD1; CDR3 protein: CASSDRVGTQYF; CDR3 DNA: TGTGCCAGCAGCGACAGGGTGGGGACCCAGTACTTC
clone size: NA; V gene: TRBV30; J gene: TRBJ2-3; D gene: TRBD2; CDR3 protein: CAWNRLASNTDTQYF; CDR3 DNA: TGTGCCTGGAATCGACTAGCGAGTAACACAGATACGCAGTATTTT
clone size: NA; V gene: TRBV5-1; J gene: TRBJ2-3; D gene: NA; CDR3 protein: CASSFSGGTDTQYF; CDR3 DNA: TGCGCCAGCAGCTTTTCGGGAGGCACAGATACGCAGTATTTT
clone size: NA; V gene: TRBV19; J gene: TRBJ1-1; D gene: TRBD1; CDR3 protein: CASSDQQGAEAFF; CDR3 DNA: TGTGCCAGTAGTGATCAACAGGGGGCTGAAGCTTTCTTT
clone size: NA; V gene: TRBV28; J gene: TRBJ1-5; D gene: TRBD1; CDR3 protein: CASTTRTGFQPQHF; CDR3 DNA: TGTGCCAGCACCACTAGGACAGGGTTTCAGCCCCAGCATTTT
clone size: NA; V gene: TRBV20-1; J gene: TRBJ2-3; D gene: NA; CDR3 protein: CSASDHYTDTQYF; CDR3 DNA: TGCAGTGCTAGTGACCACTACACAGATACGCAGTATTTT
clone size: NA; V gene: TRBV3-1/TRBV3-2; J gene: TRBJ2-3; D gene: TRBD2; CDR3 protein: CASSQGGGRVDTQYF; CDR3 DNA: TGTGCCAGCAGCCAAGGGGGCGGGAGAGTGGATACGCAGTATTTT
clone size: NA; V gene: TRBV29-1; J gene: TRBJ2-7; D gene: TRBD2; CDR3 protein: CSVEGRDSYEQYF; CDR3 DNA: TGCAGCGTTGAGGGGAGGGACTCCTACGAGCAGTACTTC
clone size: NA; V gene: TRBV19; J gene: TRBJ2-2; D gene: TRBD1; CDR3 protein: CASSPGTGGTGELFF; CDR3 DNA: TGTGCCAGTAGCCCCGGGACAGGGGGCACCGGGGAGCTGTTTTTT
clone size: NA; V gene: TRBV6-5; J gene: TRBJ1-5; D gene: TRBD1; CDR3 protein: CASQIDRAGWSQHF; CDR3 DNA: TGTGCCAGCCAGATAGACAGGGCGGGTTGGTCCCAGCATTTT
clone size: few; V gene: TRBV28; J gene: TRBJ2-7; D gene: TRBD1; CDR3 protein: CASSLMTGVSSEQYF; CDR3 DNA: TGTGCCAGCAGTTTAATGACAGGGGTTTCTTCCGAGCAGTACTTC
clone size: NA; V gene: TRBV18; J gene: TRBJ2-7; D gene: NA; CDR3 protein: CASSPFRGSSYEQYF; CDR3 DNA: TGTGCCAGCTCACCATTTCGGGGAAGCTCCTACGAGCAGTACTTC
clone size: NA; V gene: TRBV27; J gene: TRBJ1-6; D gene: NA; CDR3 protein: CASSLQGRGSYNSPLHF; CDR3 DNA: TGTGCCAGCAGTTTACAAGGGAGGGGCTCATATAATTCACCCCTCCACTTT
clone size: NA; V gene: TRBV19; J gene: TRBJ2-3; D gene: TRBD1; CDR3 protein: CASSITRTGGTDTQYF; CDR3 DNA: TGTGCCAGTAGTATAACCCGGACAGGGGGCACAGATACGCAGTATTTT
clone size: NA; V gene: TRBV2; J gene: TRBJ1-5; D gene: NA; CDR3 protein: CASSADRSELNQPQHF; CDR3 DNA: TGTGCCAGCAGTGCCGACAGGTCCGAACTTAATCAGCCCCAGCATTTT
clone size: NA; V gene: TRBV29-1; J gene: TRBJ2-5; D gene: TRBD2; CDR3 protein: CSVEISGSGETQYF; CDR3 DNA: TGCAGCGTTGAGATTAGCGGGAGTGGAGAGACCCAGTACTTC
clone size: NA; V gene: TRBV19; J gene: TRBJ2-1; D gene: TRBD2; CDR3 protein: CASSMRPGGARYNEQFF; CDR3 DNA: TGTGCCAGTAGTATGCGCCCGGGGGGGGCCCGCTACAATGAGCAGTTCTTC
clone size: NA; V gene: TRBV6-5; J gene: TRBJ2-7; D gene: TRBD2; CDR3 protein: CATIRQAGVGEQYF; CDR3 DNA: TGTGCCACTATAAGACAAGCGGGAGTGGGTGAGCAGTACTTC
clone size: NA; V gene: TRBV9; J gene: TRBJ2-1; D gene: NA; CDR3 protein: CASSVYEYNEQFF; CDR3 DNA: TGTGCCAGCAGCGTTTACGAGTACAATGAGCAGTTCTTC
clone size: NA; V gene: TRBV2; J gene: TRBJ2-3; D gene: NA; CDR3 protein: CASSGKGLSTDTQYF; CDR3 DNA: TGTGCCAGCAGCGGTAAGGGACTTAGCACAGATACGCAGTATTTT
clone size: NA; V gene: TRBV27; J gene: TRBJ2-2; D gene: NA; CDR3 protein: CASRAAGELFF; CDR3 DNA: TGTGCCAGCAGGGCGGCCGGGGAGCTGTTTTTT
clone size: NA; V gene: TRBV18; J gene: TRBJ2-4; D gene: TRBD1; CDR3 protein: CASSPSAGGQGSQYF; CDR3 DNA: TGTGCCAGCTCACCATCGGCAGGGGGCCAGGGGAGTCAGTACTTC
clone size: NA; V gene: TRBV5-1; J gene: TRBJ2-7; D gene: TRBD2; CDR3 protein: CASSLRRENEQYF; CDR3 DNA: TGCGCCAGCAGCTTGCGGCGGGAGAACGAGCAGTACTTC
clone size: NA; V gene: TRBV6-5; J gene: TRBJ1-2; D gene: NA; CDR3 protein: CASTNGGRYGYTF; CDR3 DNA: TGTGCCAGCACTAACGGGGGTCGGTATGGCTACACCTTC
clone size: NA; V gene: TRBV7-9; J gene: TRBJ2-5; D gene: TRBD2; CDR3 protein: CASLGLAGFQETQYF; CDR3 DNA: TGTGCCAGCCTCGGACTAGCGGGATTCCAAGAGACCCAGTACTTC